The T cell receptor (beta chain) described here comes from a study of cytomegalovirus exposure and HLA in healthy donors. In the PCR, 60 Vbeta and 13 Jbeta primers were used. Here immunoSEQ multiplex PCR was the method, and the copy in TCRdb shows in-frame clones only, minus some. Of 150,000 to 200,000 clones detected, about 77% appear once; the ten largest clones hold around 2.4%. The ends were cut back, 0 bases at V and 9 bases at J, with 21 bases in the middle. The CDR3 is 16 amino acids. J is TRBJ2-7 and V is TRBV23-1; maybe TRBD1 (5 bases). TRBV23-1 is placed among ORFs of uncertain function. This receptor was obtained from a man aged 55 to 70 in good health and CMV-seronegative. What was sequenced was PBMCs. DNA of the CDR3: TGCGCCAGCAGTCAATCGACTCGGACACATCGGTGGGGGCAGTACTTC. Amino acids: CASSQSTRTHRWGQYF.